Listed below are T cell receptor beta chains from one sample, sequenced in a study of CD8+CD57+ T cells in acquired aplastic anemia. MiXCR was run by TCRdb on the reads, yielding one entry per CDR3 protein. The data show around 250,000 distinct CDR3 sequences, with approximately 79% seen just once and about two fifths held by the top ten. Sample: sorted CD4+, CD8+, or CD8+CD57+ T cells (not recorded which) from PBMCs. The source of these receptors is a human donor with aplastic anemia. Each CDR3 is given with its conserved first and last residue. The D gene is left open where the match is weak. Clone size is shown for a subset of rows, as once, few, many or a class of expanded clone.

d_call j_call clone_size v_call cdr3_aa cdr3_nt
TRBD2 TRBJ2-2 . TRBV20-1 CNARDLRGGDTGELFF TGTAATGCTAGAGATCTAAGGGGAGGGGACACCGGGGAGCTGTTTTTT
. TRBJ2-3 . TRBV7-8 CASALAVGPDTQYF TGTGCCAGCGCCTTAGCCGTAGGTCCCGATACGCAGTATTTT
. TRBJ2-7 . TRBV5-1 CASSAGVDSYEQYF TGTGCCAGCAGCGCAGGCGTGGACTCCTACGAGCAGTACTTC
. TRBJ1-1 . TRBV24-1 CATGRKGNTEALF TGTGCCACCGGTCGAAAGGGCAACACTGAAGCTTTGTTC
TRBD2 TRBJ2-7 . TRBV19 CASSIGGGGAEQYF TGTGCCAGCAGTATAGGAGGCGGGGGGGCCGAGCAGTACTTC
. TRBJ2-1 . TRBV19 CASSSHWSSYNEQFF TGTGCCAGTAGTAGCCATTGGAGCTCCTACAATGAGCAGTTCTTC
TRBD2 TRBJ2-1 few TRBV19 CASSIGGNNNEQFF TGTGCCAGTAGTATCGGGGGGAATAACAATGAGCAGTTCTTC
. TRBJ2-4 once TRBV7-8 CASSLAGGIHNF TGTGCCAGCAGCTTAGCGGGAGGTATCCATAACTTC
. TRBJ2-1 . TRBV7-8 CASSLPGSGETDEQFF TGTGCCAGCAGCTTACCGGGAAGCGGCGAGACCGATGAGCAGTTCTTC
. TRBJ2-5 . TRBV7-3 CAGRVANKSPHF TGTGCCGGCCGGGTGGCTAATAAGTCCCCCCACTTC
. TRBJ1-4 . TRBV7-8 CASSLAVAPNTKHFF TGTGCCAGCAGCCTAGCAGTAGCTCCCAATACAAAGCATTTTTTT
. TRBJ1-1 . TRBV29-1 CSGGRGRNTEAFF TGCAGCGGGGGGCGGGGACGGAACACTGAAGCTTTCTTT
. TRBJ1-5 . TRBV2 CASSGGVGANTQHFF TGTGCCAGCAGTGGGGGGGTCGGGGCGAACACTCAACATTTCTTT
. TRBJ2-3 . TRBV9 CASGVGEGTDTHF .
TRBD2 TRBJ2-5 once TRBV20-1 CSATGDPGGTSGEETQETQYF TGCAGTGCAACAGGGGACCCCGGAGGGACTAGCGGGGAGGAAACCCAAGAGACCCAGTACTTC
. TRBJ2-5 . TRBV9 CATSRGRQQATTHF TGTGCCACCAGCAGAGGCAGACAGCAAGCAACTACGCACTTC
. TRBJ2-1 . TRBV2 CASSVVAWGDQLFF TGTGCCAGCAGTGTAGTGGCGTGGGGCGATCAGCTCTTCTTC
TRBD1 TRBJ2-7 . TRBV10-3 CAVRIGTGKAYEQYF TGTGCCGTCAGGATCGGGACAGGGAAGGCCTACGAGCAGTACTTC
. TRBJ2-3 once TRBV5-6 CASSLGEGGLDTQYF TGTGCCAGCAGCCTGGGGGAGGGGGGGCTGGATACGCAGTATTTT
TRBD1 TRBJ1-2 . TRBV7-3 CASSQGPGGCYGYTF TGTGCCAGCAGCCAAGGCCCAGGGGGTTGCTATGGCTACACCTTC
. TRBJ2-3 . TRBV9 CASSVTVMGKGPHF TGTGCCAGCAGCGTAACTGTGATGGGCAAAGGGCCACATTTT
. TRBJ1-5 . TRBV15 CATSISGDQEPQHF TGTGCCACCAGCATATCGGGAGACCAAGAGCCCCAGCATTTC
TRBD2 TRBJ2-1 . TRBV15 CSTSRDSGGGNEQFF TGCTCCACCAGCAGAGATAGCGGGGGGGGCAATGAGCAGTTCTTC
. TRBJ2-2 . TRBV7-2 CASRPPGRHETGVLFF TGTGCCAGCAGACCTCCCGGACGACACGAGACCGGGGTACTGTTTTTT
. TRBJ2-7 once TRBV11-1 CASSGRDLAYEQYF TGTGCCAGCAGCGGCAGGGACCTGGCCTACGAGCAGTACTTC
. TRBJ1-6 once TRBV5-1 CASSLVATSSNSPLHF TGCGCCAGCAGCTTGGTAGCGACCAGCTCTAATTCACCCCTCCACTTT
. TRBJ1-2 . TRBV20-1 CSAREVATGGYTF TGCAGTGCTAGGGAAGTGGCAACAGGGGGCTACACCTTC
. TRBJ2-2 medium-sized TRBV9 CASSEWWTDNTGELFF TGTGCCAGCAGCGAGTGGTGGACAGATAACACCGGGGAGCTGTTTTTT
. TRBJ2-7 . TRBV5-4 CASSFVKGNYEQYF TGTGCCAGCAGCTTCGTGAAGGGTAACTACGAGCAGTACTTC
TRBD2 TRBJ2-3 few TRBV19 CASSIASGPDTEHF TGTGCCAGTAGTATAGCTAGCGGACCCGATACGGAGCATTTC
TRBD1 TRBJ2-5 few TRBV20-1 CSARAFRTGQETQYF TGCAGTGCTAGAGCCTTTCGGACAGGCCAAGAGACCCAGTACTTC
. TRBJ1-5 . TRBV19 CATGGTGNQPQHF TGTGCCACCGGGGGTACCGGCAATCAGCCCCAGCATTTT
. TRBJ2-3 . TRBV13 CASSLGGHASTDTQYF TGTGCCAGCAGCTTAGGGGGGCACGCCAGCACAGATACGCAGTATTTT
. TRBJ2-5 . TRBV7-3 CASSPFSGRGPEETQYF TGTGCCAGCAGCCCCTTCTCAGGGAGGGGGCCTGAAGAGACCCAGTACTTC
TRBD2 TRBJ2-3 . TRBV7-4 CASSSAGADTDTQYF TGTGCCAGCAGCTCAGCGGGAGCGGACACAGATACGCAGTATTTT
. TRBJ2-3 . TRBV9 CASSVSLDTQDFQYF TGTGCCAGCAGCGTAAGCCTAGATACGCAGGATTTTCAGTATTTT
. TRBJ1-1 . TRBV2 CASGVRGTDTEDFF TGTGCCAGCGGGGTCCGGGGCACGGATACTGAAGATTTTTTT
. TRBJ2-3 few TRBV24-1 CATSDSGTPNTDTQYF TGTGCCACCAGTGATTCCGGGACTCCTAACACAGATACGCAGTATTTT
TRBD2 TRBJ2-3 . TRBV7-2 CASSFERGGGSHEQYF TGTGCCAGCAGCTTTGAGAGAGGCGGGGGGAGCCATGAGCAGTATTTT
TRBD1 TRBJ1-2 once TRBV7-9 CASSLGQASNYSYTF TGTGCCAGCAGCTTGGGACAGGCCTCAAACTATTCCTACACCTTC
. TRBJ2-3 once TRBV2 CASVGQGAKGQYF TGTGCCAGCGTGGGCCAGGGCGCAAAAGGGCAGTATTTT
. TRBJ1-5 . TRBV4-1 CASSQDSGPQHF TGCGCCAGCAGCCAAGATTCGGGGCCCCAGCATTTT
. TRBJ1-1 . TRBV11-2 CASSLEGLNTEAFF TGTGCCAGCAGCTTGGAGGGTTTAAACACTGAGGCTTTCTTT
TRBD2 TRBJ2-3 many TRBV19 CASSIASGAYNEYF TGTGCCAGTAGTATAGCTAGCGGAGCCTACAATGAGTATTTT
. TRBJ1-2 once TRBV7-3 CASSLTRGSGVNGYTF TGTGCCAGCAGCTTAACTAGGGGCAGCGGAGTAAATGGGTACACCTTC
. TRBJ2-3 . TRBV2 CASGFAGKDTESF TGTGCCAGCGGCTTCGCTGGCAAGGATACTGAGTCTTTT
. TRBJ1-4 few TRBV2 CASTSREKLFF TGTGCCAGCACCAGTAGGGAAAAACTGTTTTTT